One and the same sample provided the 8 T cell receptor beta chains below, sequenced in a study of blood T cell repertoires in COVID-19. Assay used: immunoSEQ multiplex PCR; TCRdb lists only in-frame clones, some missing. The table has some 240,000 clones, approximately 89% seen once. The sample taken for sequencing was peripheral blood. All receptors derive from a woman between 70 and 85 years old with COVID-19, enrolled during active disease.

CDR3 sequence: CASSLYRAGETYEQYF. The CDR3 DNA sequence: TGTGCCAGCAGCTTGTATCGCGCAGGGGAAACCTACGAGCAGTACTTC. The genes are TRBV5-6 and TRBJ2-7; TRBD1 is a possible D gene (6 bases). Per germline, CDR1 SGHDT and CDR2 YYEEEE. The CDR3 loop spans 16 amino acids. Trimming shortened V by 1 base and J by 2 bases, and 16 bases separated the two germline ends. The full variable domain, with the rest looked up from reference TRBV5-6 and TRBJ2-7, is DAGVTQSPTHLIKTRGQQVTLRCSPKSGHDTVSWYQQALGQGPQFIFQYYEEEERQRGNFPDRFSGHQFPNYSSELNVNALLLGDSALYLCASSLYRAGETYEQYFGPGTRLTVT.

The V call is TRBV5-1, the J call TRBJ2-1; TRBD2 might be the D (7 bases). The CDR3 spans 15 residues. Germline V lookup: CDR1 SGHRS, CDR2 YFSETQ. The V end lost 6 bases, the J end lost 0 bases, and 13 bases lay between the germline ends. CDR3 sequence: CASNRGASSYNEQFF. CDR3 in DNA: TGCGCCAGCAACCGGGGGGCGAGCTCCTACAATGAGCAGTTCTTC.

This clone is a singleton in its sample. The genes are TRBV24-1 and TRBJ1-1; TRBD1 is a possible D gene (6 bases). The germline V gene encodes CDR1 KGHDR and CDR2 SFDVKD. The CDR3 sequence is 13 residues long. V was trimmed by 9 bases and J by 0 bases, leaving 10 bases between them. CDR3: CATQGTMNTEAFF. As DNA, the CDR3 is TGTGCCACCCAGGGGACTATGAACACTGAAGCTTTCTTT.

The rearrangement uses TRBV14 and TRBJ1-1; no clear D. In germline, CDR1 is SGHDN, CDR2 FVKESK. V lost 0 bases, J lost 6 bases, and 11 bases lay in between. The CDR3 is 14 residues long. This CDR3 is CASSQDAEYPEAFF. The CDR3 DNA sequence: TGTGCCAGCAGCCAAGACGCGGAGTACCCTGAAGCTTTCTTT.

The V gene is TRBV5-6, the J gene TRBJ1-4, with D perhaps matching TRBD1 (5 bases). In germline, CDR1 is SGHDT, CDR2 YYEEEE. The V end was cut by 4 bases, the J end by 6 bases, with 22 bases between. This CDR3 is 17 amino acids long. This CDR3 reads CASSPKGQTVPDEKLFF. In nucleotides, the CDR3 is TGTGCCAGCAGCCCAAAAGGCCAGACAGTGCCGGATGAAAAACTGTTTTTT.

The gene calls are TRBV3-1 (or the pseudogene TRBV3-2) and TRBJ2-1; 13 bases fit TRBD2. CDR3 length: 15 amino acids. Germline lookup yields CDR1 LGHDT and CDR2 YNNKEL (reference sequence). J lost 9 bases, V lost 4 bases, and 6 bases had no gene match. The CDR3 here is CASSPVGLAGVEQFF. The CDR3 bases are TGTGCCAGCAGCCCAGTAGGACTAGCGGGAGTTGAGCAGTTCTTC.

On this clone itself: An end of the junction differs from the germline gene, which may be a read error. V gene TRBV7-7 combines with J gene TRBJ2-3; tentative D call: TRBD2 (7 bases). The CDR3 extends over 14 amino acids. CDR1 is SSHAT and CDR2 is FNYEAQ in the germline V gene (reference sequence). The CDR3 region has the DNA TGTGCTAGCAGCTTAGGGGGGGAAGGGGATACGCAGTATTTT. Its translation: CASSLGGEGDTQYF.

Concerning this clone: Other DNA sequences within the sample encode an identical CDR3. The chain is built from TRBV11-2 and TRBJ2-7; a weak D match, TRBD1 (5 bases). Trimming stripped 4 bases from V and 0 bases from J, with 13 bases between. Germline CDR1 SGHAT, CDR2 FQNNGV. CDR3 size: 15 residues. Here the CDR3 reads CASSSQGSSSYEQYF. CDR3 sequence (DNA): TGTGCCAGCAGCTCTCAGGGTTCTAGCTCCTACGAGCAGTACTTC.